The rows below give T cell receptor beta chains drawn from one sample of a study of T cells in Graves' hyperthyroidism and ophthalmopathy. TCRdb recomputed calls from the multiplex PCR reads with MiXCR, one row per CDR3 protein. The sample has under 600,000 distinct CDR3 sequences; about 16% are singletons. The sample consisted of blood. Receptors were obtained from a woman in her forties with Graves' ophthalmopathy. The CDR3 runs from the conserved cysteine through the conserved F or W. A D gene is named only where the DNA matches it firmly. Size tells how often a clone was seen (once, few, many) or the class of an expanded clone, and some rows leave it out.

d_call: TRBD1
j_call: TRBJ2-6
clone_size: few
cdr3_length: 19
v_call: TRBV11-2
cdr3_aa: CASSSIRDRPNSGANVLTF
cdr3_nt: TGTGCCAGCAGCTCGATTCGGGACAGGCCAAACTCTGGGGCCAACGTCCTGACTTTC

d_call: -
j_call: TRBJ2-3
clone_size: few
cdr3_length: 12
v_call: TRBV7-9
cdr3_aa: CASSSPAYTQYF
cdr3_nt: TGTGCCAGCAGCTCGCCGGCCTATACGCAGTATTTT

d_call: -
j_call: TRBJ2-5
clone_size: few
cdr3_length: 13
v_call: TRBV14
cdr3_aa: CASSQLARGTQYF
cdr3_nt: TGTGCCAGCAGCCAATTGGCCAGGGGGACTCAGTACTTC

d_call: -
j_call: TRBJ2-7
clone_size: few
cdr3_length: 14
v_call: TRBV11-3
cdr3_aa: CASSSSQSFYEQYF
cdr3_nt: TGTGCCAGCAGCTCCTCACAGAGTTTCTACGAGCAGTACTTC

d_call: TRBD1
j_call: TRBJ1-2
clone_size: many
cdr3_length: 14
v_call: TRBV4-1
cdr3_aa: CASSHPGQGSGYTF
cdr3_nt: TGCGCCAGCAGCCATCCGGGACAGGGTAGTGGCTACACCTTC

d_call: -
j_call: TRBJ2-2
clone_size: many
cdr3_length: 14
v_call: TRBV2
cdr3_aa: CASNSGLNTGELFF
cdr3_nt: TGTGCCAGCAACAGTGGGCTTAACACCGGGGAGCTGTTTTTT

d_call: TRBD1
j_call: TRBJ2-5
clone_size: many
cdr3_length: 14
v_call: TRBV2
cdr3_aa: CASSGQGGQETQYF
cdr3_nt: TGTGCCAGCAGTGGACAGGGGGGACAAGAGACCCAGTACTTC

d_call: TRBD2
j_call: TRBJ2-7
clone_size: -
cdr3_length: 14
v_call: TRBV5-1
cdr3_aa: CASSSASGGYEQYF
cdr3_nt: TGCGCCAGCAGCTCGGCTAGCGGGGGTTACGAGCAGTACTTC

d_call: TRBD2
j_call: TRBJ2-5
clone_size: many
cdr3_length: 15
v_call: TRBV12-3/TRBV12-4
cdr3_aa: CASTPWTSGAGTQYF
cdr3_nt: TGTGCCAGCACACCCTGGACTAGCGGGGCCGGGACCCAGTACTTC

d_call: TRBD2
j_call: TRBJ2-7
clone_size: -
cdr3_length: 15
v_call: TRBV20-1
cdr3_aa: CSARLGTSGSYEQYF
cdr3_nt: TGCAGTGCTCGCCTAGGGACTAGCGGATCCTACGAGCAGTACTTC

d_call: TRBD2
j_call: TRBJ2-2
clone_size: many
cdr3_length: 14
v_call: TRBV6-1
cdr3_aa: CASLYGRRTGELFF
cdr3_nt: TGTGCCAGTTTGTACGGGAGGAGGACCGGGGAGCTGTTTTTT

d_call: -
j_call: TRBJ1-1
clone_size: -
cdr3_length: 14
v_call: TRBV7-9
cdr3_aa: CASNRQDMNTEAFF
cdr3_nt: TGTGCCAGCAACAGACAGGATATGAACACTGAAGCTTTCTTT

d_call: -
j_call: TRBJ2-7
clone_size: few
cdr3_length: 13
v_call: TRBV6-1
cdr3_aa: CASSVRATYEQHF
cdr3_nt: TGTGCCAGCAGCGTACGGGCAACCTACGAGCAGCACTTC

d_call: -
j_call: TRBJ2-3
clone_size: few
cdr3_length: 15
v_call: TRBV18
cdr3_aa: CASSAEVGNTDTQYF
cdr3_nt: TGTGCCAGCTCGGCAGAAGTAGGGAACACAGATACGCAGTATTTT

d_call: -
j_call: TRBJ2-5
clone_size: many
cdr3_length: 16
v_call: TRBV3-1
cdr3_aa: CASSQGSAGEQETQYF
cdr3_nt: TGTGCCAGCAGCCAAGGGTCGGCAGGCGAACAAGAGACCCAGTACTTC

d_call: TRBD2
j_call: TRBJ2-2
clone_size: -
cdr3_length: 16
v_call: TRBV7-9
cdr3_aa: CASSSRREESTGELFF
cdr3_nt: TGTGCCAGCAGCTCCAGGCGGGAGGAGTCCACCGGGGAGCTGTTTTTT

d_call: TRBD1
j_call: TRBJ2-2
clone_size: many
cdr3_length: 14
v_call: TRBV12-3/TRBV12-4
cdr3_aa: CASRGTGDTGELFF
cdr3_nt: TGTGCCAGCCGGGGGACAGGGGATACCGGGGAGCTGTTTTTT

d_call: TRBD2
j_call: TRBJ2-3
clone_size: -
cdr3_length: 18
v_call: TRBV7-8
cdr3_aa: CASSLRAAGGHSTDTQYF
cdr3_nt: TGTGCCAGCAGCCTTAGAGCGGCGGGGGGCCACTCCACAGATACGCAGTATTTT

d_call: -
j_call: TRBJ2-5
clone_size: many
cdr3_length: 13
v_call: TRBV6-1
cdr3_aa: CASVRQPGETQYF
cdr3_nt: TGTGCCAGCGTCCGACAGCCCGGCGAGACCCAGTACTTC

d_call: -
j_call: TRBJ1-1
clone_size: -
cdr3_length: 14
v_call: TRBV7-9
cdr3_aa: CASSSTLHGTEAFF
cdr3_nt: TGTGCCAGCAGCTCGACACTGCACGGGACTGAAGCTTTCTTT

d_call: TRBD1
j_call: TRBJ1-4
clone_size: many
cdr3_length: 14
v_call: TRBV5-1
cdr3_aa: CASSAGTENEKLFF
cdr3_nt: TGCGCCAGCAGCGCCGGGACAGAGAATGAAAAACTGTTTTTT

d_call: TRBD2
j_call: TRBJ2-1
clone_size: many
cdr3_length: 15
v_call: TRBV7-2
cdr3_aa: CASSRPLAGALEQFF
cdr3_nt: TGTGCCAGCAGCCGCCCTCTAGCGGGAGCGCTTGAGCAGTTCTTC

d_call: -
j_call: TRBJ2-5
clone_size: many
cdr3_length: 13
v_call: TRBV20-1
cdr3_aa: CSARAAGQETQYF
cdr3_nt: TGCAGTGCTAGAGCGGCAGGCCAAGAGACCCAGTACTTC

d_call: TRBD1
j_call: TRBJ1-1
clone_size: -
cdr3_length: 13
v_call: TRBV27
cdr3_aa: CASRTDRGTEAFF
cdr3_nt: TGTGCCAGCAGAACTGACAGGGGGACTGAAGCTTTCTTT

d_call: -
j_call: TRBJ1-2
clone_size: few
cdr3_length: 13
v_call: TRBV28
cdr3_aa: CASSPPLKRGYTF
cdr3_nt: TGTGCCAGCAGTCCGCCTCTGAAAAGGGGCTACACCTTC

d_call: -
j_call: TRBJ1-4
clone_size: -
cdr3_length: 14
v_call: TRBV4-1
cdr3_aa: CASSRDATNEKLFF
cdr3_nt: TGCGCCAGCAGTAGGGACGCCACTAATGAAAAACTGTTTTTT

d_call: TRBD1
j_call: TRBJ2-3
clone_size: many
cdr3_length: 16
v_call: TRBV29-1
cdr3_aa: CSVEGAGTGPLGTQYF
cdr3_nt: TGCAGCGTTGAAGGCGCCGGGACAGGGCCCCTTGGTACGCAGTATTTT

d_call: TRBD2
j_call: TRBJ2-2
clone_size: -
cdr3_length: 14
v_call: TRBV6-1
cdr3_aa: CTSSEAGDTGELFF
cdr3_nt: TGTACCAGCAGTGAAGCGGGGGACACCGGGGAGCTGTTTTTT

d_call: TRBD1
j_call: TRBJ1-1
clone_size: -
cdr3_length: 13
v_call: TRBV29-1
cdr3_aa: CSHQGGLNTEAFF
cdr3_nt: TGCAGCCACCAGGGGGGTCTGAACACTGAAGCTTTCTTT

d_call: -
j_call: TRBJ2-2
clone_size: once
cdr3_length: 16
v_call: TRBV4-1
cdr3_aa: CASSQEYLQNTGELFF
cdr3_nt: TGCGCCAGCAGCCAAGAGTATTTACAGAACACCGGGGAGCTGTTTTTT

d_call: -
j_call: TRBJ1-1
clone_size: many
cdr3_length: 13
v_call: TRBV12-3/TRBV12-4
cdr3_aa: CASSFSELTEAFF
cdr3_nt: TGTGCCAGCAGTTTTTCCGAGCTCACTGAAGCTTTCTTT